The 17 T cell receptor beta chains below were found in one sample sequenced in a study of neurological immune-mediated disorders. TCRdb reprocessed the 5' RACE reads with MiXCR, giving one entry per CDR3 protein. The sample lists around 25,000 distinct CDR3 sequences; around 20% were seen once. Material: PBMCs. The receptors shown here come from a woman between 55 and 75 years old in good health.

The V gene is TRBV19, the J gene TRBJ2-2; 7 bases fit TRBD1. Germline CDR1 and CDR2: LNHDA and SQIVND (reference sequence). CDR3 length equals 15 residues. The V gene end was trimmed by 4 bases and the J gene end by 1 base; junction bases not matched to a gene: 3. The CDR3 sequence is CASSKGQQNTGELFF. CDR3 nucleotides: TGTGCCAGTAGTAAGGGACAGCAGAACACCGGGGAGCTGTTTTTT.

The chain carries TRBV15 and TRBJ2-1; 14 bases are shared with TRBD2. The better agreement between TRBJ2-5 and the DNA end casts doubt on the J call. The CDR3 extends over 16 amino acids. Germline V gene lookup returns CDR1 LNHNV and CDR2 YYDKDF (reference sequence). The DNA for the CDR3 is TGTGCCACCAGCAGACCGGGACTAGCGGGAGTTGAGACCCAGTACTTC. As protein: CATSRPGLAGVETQYF.

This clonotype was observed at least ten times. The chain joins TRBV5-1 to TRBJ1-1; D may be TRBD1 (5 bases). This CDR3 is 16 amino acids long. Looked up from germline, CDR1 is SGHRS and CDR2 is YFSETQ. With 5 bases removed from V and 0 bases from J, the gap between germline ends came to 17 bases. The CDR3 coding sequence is TGCGCCAGCAGTCCGCAAGGGGCGCCTATGAACACTGAAGCTTTCTTT. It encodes CASSPQGAPMNTEAFF.

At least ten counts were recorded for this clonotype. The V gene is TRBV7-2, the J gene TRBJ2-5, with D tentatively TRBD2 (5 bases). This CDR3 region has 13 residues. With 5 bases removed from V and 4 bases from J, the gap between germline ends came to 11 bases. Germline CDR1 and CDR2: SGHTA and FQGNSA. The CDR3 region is CASSPGNRETQYF. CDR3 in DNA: TGTGCCAGCAGCCCGGGGAATCGAGAGACCCAGTACTTC.

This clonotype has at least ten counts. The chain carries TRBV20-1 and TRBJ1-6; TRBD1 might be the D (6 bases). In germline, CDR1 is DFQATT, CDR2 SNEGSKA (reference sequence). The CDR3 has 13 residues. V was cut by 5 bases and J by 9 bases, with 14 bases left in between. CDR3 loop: CSAPPVGGSPLHF. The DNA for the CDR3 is TGCAGTGCTCCCCCGGTAGGGGGTTCACCCCTCCACTTT.

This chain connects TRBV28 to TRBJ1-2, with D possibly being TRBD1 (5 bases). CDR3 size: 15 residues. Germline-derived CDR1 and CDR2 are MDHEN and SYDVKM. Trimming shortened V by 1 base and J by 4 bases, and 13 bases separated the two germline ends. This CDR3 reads CASSLSAGNSYGYTF. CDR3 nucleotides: TGTGCCAGCAGTTTATCCGCAGGGAATAGCTATGGCTACACCTTC.

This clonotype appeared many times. The CDR3 here is CASSYGDREGNEQFF. In nucleotides, the CDR3 is TGTGCCAGCAGTTACGGGGACAGGGAAGGAAATGAGCAGTTCTTC. The chain couples TRBV6-5 to TRBJ2-1; 9 nucleotides match TRBD1. CDR1 is MNHEY and CDR2 is SVGAGI in the germline V gene. Trimming removed 2 bases from V and 7 bases from J; junction bases left unmatched: 6. The CDR3 is 15 amino acids.

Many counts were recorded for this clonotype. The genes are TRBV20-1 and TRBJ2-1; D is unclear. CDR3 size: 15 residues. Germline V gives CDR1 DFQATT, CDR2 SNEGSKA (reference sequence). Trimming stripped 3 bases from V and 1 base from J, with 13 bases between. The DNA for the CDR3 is TGCAGTGCTAGGCAAGACGGTAAATCCTACAATGAGCAGTTCTTC. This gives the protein CSARQDGKSYNEQFF.

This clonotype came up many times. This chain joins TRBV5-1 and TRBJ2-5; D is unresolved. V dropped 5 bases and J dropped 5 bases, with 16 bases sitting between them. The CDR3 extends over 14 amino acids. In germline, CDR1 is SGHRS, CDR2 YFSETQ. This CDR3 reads CASRSTAGVETQYF. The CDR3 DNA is TGCGCCAGCAGGTCTACTGCCGGCGTGGAGACCCAGTACTTC.

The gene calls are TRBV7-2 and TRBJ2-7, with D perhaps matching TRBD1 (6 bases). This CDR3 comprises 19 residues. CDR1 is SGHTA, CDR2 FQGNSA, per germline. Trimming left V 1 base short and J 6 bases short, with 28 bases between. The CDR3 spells CASSLGPGFGDRFLSEQYF. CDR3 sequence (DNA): TGTGCCAGCAGCTTAGGACCAGGATTTGGCGACAGGTTCCTGTCCGAGCAGTACTTC.

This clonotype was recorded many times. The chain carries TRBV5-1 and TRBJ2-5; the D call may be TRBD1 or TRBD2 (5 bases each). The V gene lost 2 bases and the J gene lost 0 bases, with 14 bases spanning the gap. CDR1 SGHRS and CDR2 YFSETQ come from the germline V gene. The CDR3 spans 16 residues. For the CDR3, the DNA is TGCGCCAGCAGCTTATACCAGGGAGAGTACCAAGAGACCCAGTACTTC. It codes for CASSLYQGEYQETQYF.

DNA of the CDR3: TGTGCCAGCAGTGAGGGACTAGCGGGAAACAATGAGCAGTTCTTC. Translation gives CASSEGLAGNNEQFF. V is TRBV6-4 and J is TRBJ2-1, with 13 bases aligning to TRBD2. With 3 bases clipped from V and 5 bases from J, the junction kept 1 base outside the gene matches. The CDR3 spans 15 residues. Looked up from germline, CDR1 is MRHNA and CDR2 is SNTAGT.

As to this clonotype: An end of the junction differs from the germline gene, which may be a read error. In nucleotides, the CDR3 is TGTGCCTTCAGTGAGACCAGGGGGAACACAGTTACGCAGTATTTT. It is translated as CAFSETRGNTVTQYF. The V and J genes are TRBV10-3 and TRBJ2-3, with 7 bases lining up with TRBD1. CDR3 length: 15 residues. The germline V gene has CDR1 ENHRY and CDR2 SYGVKD.

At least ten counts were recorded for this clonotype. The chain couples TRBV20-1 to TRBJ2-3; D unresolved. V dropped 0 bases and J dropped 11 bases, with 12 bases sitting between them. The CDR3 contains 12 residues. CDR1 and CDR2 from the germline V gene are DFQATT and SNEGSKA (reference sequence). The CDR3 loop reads CSARDGKTEQYF. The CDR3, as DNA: TGCAGTGCTAGAGATGGGAAAACAGAGCAGTATTTT.

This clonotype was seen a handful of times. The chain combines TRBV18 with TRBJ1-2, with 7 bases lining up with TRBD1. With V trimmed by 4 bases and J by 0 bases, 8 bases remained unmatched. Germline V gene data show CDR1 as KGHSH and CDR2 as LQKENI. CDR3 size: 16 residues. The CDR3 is CASSLLGQVANYGYTF. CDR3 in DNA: TGTGCCAGCTCACTCCTAGGACAGGTAGCTAACTATGGCTACACCTTC.

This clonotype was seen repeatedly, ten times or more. In DNA form, the CDR3 reads TGTGCCAGCAGTCCCCAGCGGGAGGACATCGACGAGCAGTACTTC. It encodes CASSPQREDIDEQYF. V gene TRBV6-2 or TRBV6-3 combines with J gene TRBJ2-7; 9 positions match TRBD2. V lost 5 bases, J lost 5 bases, and 10 bases stayed unmatched. Germline V lookup: CDR1 MNHEY, CDR2 SVGEGT. This CDR3 has 15 residues.

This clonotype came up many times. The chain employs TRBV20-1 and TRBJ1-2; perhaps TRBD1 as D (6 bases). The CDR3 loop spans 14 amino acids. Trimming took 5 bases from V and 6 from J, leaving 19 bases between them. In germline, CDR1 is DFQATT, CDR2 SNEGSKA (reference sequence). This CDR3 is CSAADRRVWNGYTF. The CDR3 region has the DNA TGCAGTGCTGCCGACAGGCGAGTGTGGAATGGCTACACCTTC.